The sequence of this T cell receptor (beta chain) was determined in a study of CD8 T cells in Susac syndrome. Study context: The sequenced Susac syndrome patients comprised 5 or 6 with active disease and fewer than 10 in remission.

The T cells that were sequenced for TCR beta were CD8+ and CD4+ cells from blood. As judged by recently defined diagnostic criteria, patients with Susac syndrome had definite or probable disease. Negative isolation yielded the CD8+ and CD4+ T cells, while FACS enriched the TEMRA cells. The RNA, 0.5 to 1 ug, was put through reverse transcription using random hexamers. A single record per CDR3 protein comes from TCRdb applying MiXCR to the immunoSEQ multiplex PCR reads. The table has about 53,000 distinct CDR3 sequences, 85% to 95% seen once. CDR3 size: 14 residues. The V and J ends lost 8 bases and 4 bases, in that order; junction bases with no gene match: 2. Germline V gene sequence: CDR1 SGHTA, CDR2 FQGNSA.

This receptor was identified in a human donor with Susac syndrome. The chain recombines TRBV7-2 with TRBJ2-1, with 13 bases matching TRBD2. The sequencing input was CD8+ T cells from PBMCs. Here the CDR3 DNA reads TGTGCCAGCGGACTAGCGGGGGCATACAATGAGCAGTTCTTC. The encoded protein is CASGLAGAYNEQFF. Looking up the rest from reference TRBV7-2 and TRBJ2-1 gives the full variable domain: GAGVSQSPSNKVTEKGKDVELRCDPISGHTALYWYRQSLGQGLEFLIYFQGNSAPDKSGLPSDRFSAERTGGSVSTLTIQRTQQEDSAVYLCASGLAGAYNEQFFGPGTRLTVL.